This is a list of T cell receptor beta chains from one sample in a study of blood T cell repertoires in COVID-19. Profiled with immunoSEQ multiplex PCR; TCRdb holds only in-frame clones, not every one. The repertoire consists of 90,000 to 120,000 clones, with 75% to 95% occurring once and the leading ten covering around 1.2%. Source material: peripheral blood. Receptors originate from a woman aged 25 to 39 with acute or convalescent COVID-19. CDR3s include the opening cysteine and the closing phenylalanine or tryptophan. Each record gives: clone size, J gene, D gene, V gene, CDR3 DNA, CDR3 protein. D genes are given only for firm matches. Size tells how often a clone was seen (once, few, many) or the class of an expanded clone, and some rows leave it out.

size: NA
J: TRBJ2-5
D: NA
V: TRBV5-6
DNA: TGTGCCAGCAGCTTGGTGGGCTTCCAAGAGACCCAGTACTTC
CDR3: CASSLVGFQETQYF

size: NA
J: TRBJ1-1
D: NA
V: TRBV7-2
DNA: TGTGCCAGCAGCTCCCCCCCAGGGGTTCCAGTTATCTTT
CDR3: CASSSPPGVPVIF

size: NA
J: TRBJ2-1
D: TRBD2
V: TRBV7-9
DNA: TGTGCCAGCAGCTTGGGGGTAGCGGGAGGTACCTACAATGAGCAGTTCTTC
CDR3: CASSLGVAGGTYNEQFF

size: many
J: TRBJ2-3
D: NA
V: TRBV3-1/TRBV3-2
DNA: TGTGCCAGCAGCCCGTCCCGCACAGATACGCAGTATTTT
CDR3: CASSPSRTDTQYF

size: NA
J: TRBJ1-2
D: TRBD1
V: TRBV30
DNA: TGTGCCTGGAGCCACGGACAGGGCGATGGCTACACCTTC
CDR3: CAWSHGQGDGYTF

size: NA
J: TRBJ2-4
D: TRBD1
V: TRBV7-2
DNA: TGTGCCAGCAGCTTCCCAGGACAGGAGAGAAACATTCAGTACTTC
CDR3: CASSFPGQERNIQYF

size: once
J: TRBJ2-1
D: NA
V: TRBV5-5
DNA: TGTGCCAGCAGATGGGCCCGGGAAGAGCAGTTCTTC
CDR3: CASRWAREEQFF

size: NA
J: TRBJ1-2
D: NA
V: TRBV4-3
DNA: TGCGCCAGCAGCCCAAAAACGGCAGGGCAGAACTATGGCTACACCTTC
CDR3: CASSPKTAGQNYGYTF

size: NA
J: TRBJ1-1
D: TRBD1
V: TRBV7-9
DNA: TGTGCCAGCAGCTTACGACGGACAGGGGGGGATGCTTTCTTT
CDR3: CASSLRRTGGDAFF

size: NA
J: TRBJ1-1
D: NA
V: TRBV28
DNA: TGTGCCAGCAGTTTCGGAGGCACGAACACTGAAGCTTTCTTT
CDR3: CASSFGGTNTEAFF

size: once
J: TRBJ1-6
D: NA
V: TRBV5-1
DNA: TGCGCCAGTAGCTTGGGGGCAATGAGCTCCTATAATTCACCCCTCCACTTT
CDR3: CASSLGAMSSYNSPLHF

size: NA
J: TRBJ2-7
D: TRBD1
V: TRBV7-2
DNA: TGTGCCAGCAGCATTGGGACAGTGGAGCAGTACTTC
CDR3: CASSIGTVEQYF

size: once
J: TRBJ2-1
D: TRBD2
V: TRBV7-3
DNA: TGTGCCAGCAGCTTGGGTAGCGGGAGGCCTTACAATGAGCAGTTCTTC
CDR3: CASSLGSGRPYNEQFF

size: once
J: TRBJ2-1
D: NA
V: TRBV6-6
DNA: TGTGCCAGCAGTTACTCGAATAGACAGTTCTTC
CDR3: CASSYSNRQFF

size: NA
J: TRBJ2-1
D: NA
V: TRBV18
DNA: TGTGCCAGCTCACCTTTACTTGTACAGAGATCCTACAATGAGCAGTTCTTC
CDR3: CASSPLLVQRSYNEQFF

size: NA
J: TRBJ2-5
D: TRBD1
V: TRBV20-1
DNA: TGCAGTGCTAGTGGAAGAGACAGGGGTTGGCAAGAGACCCAGTACTTC
CDR3: CSASGRDRGWQETQYF

size: few
J: TRBJ1-1
D: NA
V: TRBV24-1
DNA: TGTGCCACCAGTGAAGGCAGGTACCACACTGAAGCTTTCTTT
CDR3: CATSEGRYHTEAFF

size: NA
J: TRBJ2-7
D: TRBD2
V: TRBV4-2
DNA: TGTGCCAGCAGCCCAGGCCTAGCGGGCTCCTACGAGCAGTACTTC
CDR3: CASSPGLAGSYEQYF

size: NA
J: TRBJ1-5
D: NA
V: TRBV19
DNA: TGTGCCAGTAGTATAGCATCCGGGGGGAATCAGCCCCAGCATTTT
CDR3: CASSIASGGNQPQHF

size: NA
J: TRBJ1-2
D: NA
V: TRBV7-2
DNA: TGTGCCAGCAGCACAGGGAACTATGGCTACACCTTC
CDR3: CASSTGNYGYTF

size: NA
J: TRBJ2-7
D: NA
V: TRBV6-5
DNA: TGTGCCAGCAGTTACTCGCCGCGACCTAGCTCCTACGAGCAGTACTTC
CDR3: CASSYSPRPSSYEQYF

size: NA
J: TRBJ1-4
D: TRBD1
V: TRBV12-3/TRBV12-4
DNA: TGTGCCAGCGGCCAGGGGGCAGGGGAAAAACTGTTTTTT
CDR3: CASGQGAGEKLFF

size: NA
J: TRBJ2-7
D: TRBD2
V: TRBV7-2
DNA: TGTGCCAGCAGCTCCCGGACTAGCGGGACAAACTACGAGCAGTACTTC
CDR3: CASSSRTSGTNYEQYF

size: NA
J: TRBJ2-1
D: NA
V: TRBV7-3
DNA: TGTGCCAGCAGCTTACATCTGGGACTCAACAATGAGCAGTTCTTC
CDR3: CASSLHLGLNNEQFF